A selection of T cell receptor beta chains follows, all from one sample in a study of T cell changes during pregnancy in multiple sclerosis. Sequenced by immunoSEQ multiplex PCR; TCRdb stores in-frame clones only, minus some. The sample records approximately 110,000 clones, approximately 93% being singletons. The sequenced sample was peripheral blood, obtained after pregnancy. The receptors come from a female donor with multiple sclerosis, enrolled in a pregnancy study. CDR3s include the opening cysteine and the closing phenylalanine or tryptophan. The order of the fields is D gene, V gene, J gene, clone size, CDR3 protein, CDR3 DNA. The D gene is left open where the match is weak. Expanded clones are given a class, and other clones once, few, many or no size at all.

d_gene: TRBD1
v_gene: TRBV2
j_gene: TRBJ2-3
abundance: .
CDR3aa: CASIGQGSTDTQYF
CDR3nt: TGTGCCAGCATCGGACAGGGTAGCACAGATACGCAGTATTTT

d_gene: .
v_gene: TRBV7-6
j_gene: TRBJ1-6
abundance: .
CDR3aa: CASSLGDSKNSPLHF
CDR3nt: TGTGCCAGCAGCTTAGGAGACAGTAAGAATTCACCCCTCCACTTT

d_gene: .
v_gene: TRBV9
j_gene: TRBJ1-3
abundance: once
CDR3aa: CASSPRGHMSAGNTIYF
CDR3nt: TGTGCCAGCAGCCCGAGGGGACACATGTCGGCGGGAAACACCATATATTTT

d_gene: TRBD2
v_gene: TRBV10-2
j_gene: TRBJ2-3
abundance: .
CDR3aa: CASSRASGGGDTQYF
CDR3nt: TGCGCCAGTAGTCGAGCTAGCGGGGGGGGAGATACGCAGTATTTT

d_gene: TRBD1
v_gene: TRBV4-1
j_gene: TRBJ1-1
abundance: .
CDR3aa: CASSQGATGGTEAFF
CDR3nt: TGCGCCAGCAGCCAAGGTGCGACAGGGGGCACTGAAGCTTTCTTT

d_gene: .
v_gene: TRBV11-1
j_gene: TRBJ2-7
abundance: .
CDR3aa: CASSSTGREQYF
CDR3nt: TGTGCCAGCAGCTCTACAGGGCGAGAGCAGTACTTC

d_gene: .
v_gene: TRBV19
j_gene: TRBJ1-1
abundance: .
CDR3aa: CASSPLTNTEAFF
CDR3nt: TGTGCCAGTAGTCCCCTAACGAACACTGAAGCTTTCTTT

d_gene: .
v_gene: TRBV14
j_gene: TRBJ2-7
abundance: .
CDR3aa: CASSQRRDYEQYF
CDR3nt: TGTGCCAGCAGCCAGAGACGGGACTACGAGCAGTACTTC

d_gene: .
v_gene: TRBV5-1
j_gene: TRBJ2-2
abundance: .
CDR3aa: CASSLKTSSTGELFF
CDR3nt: TGCGCCAGCAGCTTGAAAACTAGCTCTACCGGGGAGCTGTTTTTT

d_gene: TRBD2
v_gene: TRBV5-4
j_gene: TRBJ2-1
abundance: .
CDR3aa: CASSLFSGGATYNEQFF
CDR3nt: TGTGCCAGCAGCTTGTTTAGCGGGGGGGCGACCTACAATGAGCAGTTCTTC

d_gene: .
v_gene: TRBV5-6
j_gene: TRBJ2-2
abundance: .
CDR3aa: CASSRQNTGELFF
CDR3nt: TGTGCCAGCAGCCGACAGAACACCGGGGAGCTGTTTTTT

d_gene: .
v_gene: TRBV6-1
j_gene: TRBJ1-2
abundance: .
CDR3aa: CASVRQEGYYGYTF
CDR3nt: TGTGCCAGCGTGCGGCAGGAGGGCTACTATGGCTACACCTTC

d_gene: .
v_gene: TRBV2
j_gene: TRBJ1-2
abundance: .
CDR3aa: CASAHDLLYGYTF
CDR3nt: TGTGCCAGCGCCCACGACTTACTCTATGGCTACACCTTC

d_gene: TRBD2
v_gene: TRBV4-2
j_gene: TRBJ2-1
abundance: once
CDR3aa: CASSPLLPTSGGVDEQFF
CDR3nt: TGTGCCAGCAGCCCCCTCCTCCCGACTAGCGGGGGGGTCGATGAGCAGTTCTTC

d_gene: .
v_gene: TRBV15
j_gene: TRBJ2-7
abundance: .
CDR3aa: CATSRDQGWAYEQYF
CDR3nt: TGTGCCACCAGCAGAGACCAGGGTTGGGCCTACGAGCAGTACTTC

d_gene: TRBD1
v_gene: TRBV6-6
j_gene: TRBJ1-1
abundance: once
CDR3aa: CASSPSRDRGAFF
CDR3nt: TGTGCCAGCAGTCCGTCCCGGGACAGGGGAGCTTTCTTT

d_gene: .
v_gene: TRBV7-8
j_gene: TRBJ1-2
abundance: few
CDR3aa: CASSPDDSPYGYTF
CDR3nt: TGTGCCAGCAGCCCAGACGACAGCCCCTATGGCTACACCTTC

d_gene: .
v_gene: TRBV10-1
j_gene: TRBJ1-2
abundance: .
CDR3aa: CASRVIVPRYGYTF
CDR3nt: TGCGCCAGCAGGGTCATAGTACCGAGATATGGCTACACCTTC

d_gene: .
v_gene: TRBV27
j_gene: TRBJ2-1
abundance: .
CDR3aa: CASSPRNYNEQFF
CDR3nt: TGTGCCAGCAGTCCTAGGAACTACAATGAGCAGTTCTTC

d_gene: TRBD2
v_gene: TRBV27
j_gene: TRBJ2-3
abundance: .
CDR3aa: CASSLGGGDHTQYF
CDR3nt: TGTGCCAGCAGTTTAGGCGGGGGGGATCATACGCAGTATTTT

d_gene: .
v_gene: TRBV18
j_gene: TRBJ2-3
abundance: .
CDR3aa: CASSPLRADTQYF
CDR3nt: TGTGCCAGCTCACCATTGCGGGCAGATACGCAGTATTTT